The source of this T cell receptor (beta chain) is a study of response to subunit inactivated influenza vaccine. MiXCR was run by TCRdb on the RT-PCR reads, yielding one entry per CDR3 protein. Here the sample spans approximately 680,000 distinct CDR3 sequences, around 16% being singletons. Trimming left V 0 bases short and J 7 bases short, with 17 bases between. The CDR3 is 15 residues long. The germline V gene encodes CDR1 SGHDT and CDR2 YYEEEE. The sequencing here drew on PBMCs from blood, taken roughly 13 days after vaccination. This rearrangement joins TRBV5-6 to TRBJ2-7, with D perhaps matching TRBD2 (6 bases). The TCR was taken from a man in his fifties who received an inactivated influenza vaccine. CDR3 amino acids: CASSLADPRAGEQYF. The CDR3 DNA is TGTGCCAGCAGCTTGGCCGACCCTCGCGCGGGGGAGCAGTACTTC.